The clone carrying this TCR beta chain was seen ten or more times. The antigen is unknown. A unique molecular identifier was attached to every TCR cDNA molecule. TCRdb re-derived calls from the 5' RACE reads in MiXCR, one entry per CDR3 protein. The sample consists of some 41,000 distinct CDR3 sequences, nearly 7% of them appearing once. These data are taken from a study of spatial heterogeneity in lung cancer. The germline CDR1 and CDR2 sequences are KGHDR and SFDVKD. V was pared by 10 bases and J by 1 base, with 31 bases between. The CDR3 is 20 residues long. The study, taken as a whole, reports: The study found ubiquitous expanded tumor TCRs in blood more at resection than follow-up.

Specified time point: sample taken at primary tumor resection. The donor group consisted of around 70 patients who had untreated, early-stage non-small cell lung cancer. Tumor, nontumor lung or frozen PBMC supplied whole RNA that was sequenced unsorted. V is TRBV24-1 and J is TRBJ2-4, with unresolved D. This clonotype originated in a female donor with early-stage non-small cell lung cancer. Sequencing was performed on PBMCs, taken at surgery. CDR3 sequence: CATADEAKNPADEAKNIQYF. CDR3 bases: TGTGCCACTGCTGACGAGGCCAAAAACCCAGCTGACGAGGCCAAAAACATTCAGTACTTC.